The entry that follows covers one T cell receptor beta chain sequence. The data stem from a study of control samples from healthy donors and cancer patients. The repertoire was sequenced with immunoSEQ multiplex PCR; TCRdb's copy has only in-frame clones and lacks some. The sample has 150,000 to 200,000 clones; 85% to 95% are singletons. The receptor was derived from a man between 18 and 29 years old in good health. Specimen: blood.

CDR3 amino acids: CASSQVYQETQYF. DNA for the CDR3: TGTGCCAGCAGCCAGGTATATCAAGAGACCCAGTACTTC. The chain is built from TRBV3-1 (or the pseudogene TRBV3-2) and TRBJ2-5; D remains unclear. Trimming cost V 3 bases and J 2 bases, with 7 bases left between them. Germline V gene lookup returns CDR1 LGHDT and CDR2 YNNKEL (reference sequence). The CDR3 totals 13 residues.